The present entry profiles one T cell receptor beta chain with its context. The V gene lost 2 bases and the J gene lost 7 bases, with 17 bases spanning the gap. In germline, CDR1 is MGHDK, CDR2 SYGVNS. The CDR3 runs to 16 residues. The data are from a study of blood T cell repertoires in COVID-19. Study summary: Sources were T cells, B-cell-depleted T cells, or PBMCs; the material itself was cDNA or gDNA.

Measured with immunoSEQ multiplex PCR; TCRdb has only the in-frame clones, and not every one. Of 200,000 to 250,000 clones listed, over 75% are singletons. Material: peripheral blood. V gene TRBV25-1 combines with J gene TRBJ1-4; D gene uncertain. This TCR was sampled from a man older than 75 with acute or convalescent COVID-19. Here the CDR3 DNA reads TGTGCCAGCAGTGAAGGGGAGGGAAGAAAGGGTGAAAAACTGTTTTTT. It codes for CASSEGEGRKGEKLFF.